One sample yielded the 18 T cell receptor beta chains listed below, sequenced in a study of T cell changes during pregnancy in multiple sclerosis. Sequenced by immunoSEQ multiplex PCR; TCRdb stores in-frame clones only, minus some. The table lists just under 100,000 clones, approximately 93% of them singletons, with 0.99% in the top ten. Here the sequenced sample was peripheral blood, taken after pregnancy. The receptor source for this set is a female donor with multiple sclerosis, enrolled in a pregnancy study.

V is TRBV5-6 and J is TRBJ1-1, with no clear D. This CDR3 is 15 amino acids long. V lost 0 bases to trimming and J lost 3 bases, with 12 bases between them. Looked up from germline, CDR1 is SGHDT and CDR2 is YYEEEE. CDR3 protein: CASSLAGSRYTEAFF. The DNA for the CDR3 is TGTGCCAGCAGCTTGGCCGGGAGTAGGTACACTGAAGCTTTCTTT.

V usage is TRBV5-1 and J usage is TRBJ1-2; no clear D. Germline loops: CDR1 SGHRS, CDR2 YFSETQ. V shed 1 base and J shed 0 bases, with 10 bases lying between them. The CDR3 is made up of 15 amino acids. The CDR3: CASSLYELANYGYTF. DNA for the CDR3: TGCGCCAGCAGCTTGTATGAGTTAGCTAACTATGGCTACACCTTC.

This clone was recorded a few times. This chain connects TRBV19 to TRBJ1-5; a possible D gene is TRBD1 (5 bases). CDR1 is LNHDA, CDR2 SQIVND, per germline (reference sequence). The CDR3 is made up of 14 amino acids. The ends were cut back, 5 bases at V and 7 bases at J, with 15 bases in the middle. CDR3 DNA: TGTGCCAGTAGTTCGGGGGGTAAGAGGCAGCCCCAGCATTTT. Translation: CASSSGGKRQPQHF.

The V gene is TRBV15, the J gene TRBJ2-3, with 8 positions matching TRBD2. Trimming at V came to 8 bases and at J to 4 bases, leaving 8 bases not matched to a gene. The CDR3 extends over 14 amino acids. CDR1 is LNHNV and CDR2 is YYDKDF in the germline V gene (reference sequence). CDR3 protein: CATVNTGGADTQYF. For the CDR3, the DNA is TGTGCCACCGTGAATACGGGAGGGGCAGATACGCAGTATTTT.

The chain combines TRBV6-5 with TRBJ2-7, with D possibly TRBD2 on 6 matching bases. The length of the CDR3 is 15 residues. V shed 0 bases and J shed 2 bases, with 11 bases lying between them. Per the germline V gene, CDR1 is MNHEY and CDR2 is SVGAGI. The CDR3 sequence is CASSYSPGLPYEQYF. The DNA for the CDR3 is TGTGCCAGCAGTTACTCTCCGGGACTCCCCTACGAGCAGTACTTC.

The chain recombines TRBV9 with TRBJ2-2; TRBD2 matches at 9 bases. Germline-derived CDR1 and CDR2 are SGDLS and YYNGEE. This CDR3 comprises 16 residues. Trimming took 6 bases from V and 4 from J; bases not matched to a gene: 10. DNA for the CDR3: TGTGCCAGCACCGTCGGGACTAGCTTAATCACCGGGGAGCTGTTTTTT. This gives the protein CASTVGTSLITGELFF.

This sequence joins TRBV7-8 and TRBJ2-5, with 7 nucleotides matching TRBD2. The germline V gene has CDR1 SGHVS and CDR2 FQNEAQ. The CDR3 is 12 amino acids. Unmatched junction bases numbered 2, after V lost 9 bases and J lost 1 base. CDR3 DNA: TGTGCCAGTCCGGGAGGCCAAGAGACCCAGTACTTC. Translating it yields CASPGGQETQYF.

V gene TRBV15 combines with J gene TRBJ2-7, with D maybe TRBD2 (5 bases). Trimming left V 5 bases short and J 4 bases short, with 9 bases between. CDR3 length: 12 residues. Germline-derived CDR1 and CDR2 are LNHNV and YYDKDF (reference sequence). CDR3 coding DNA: TGTGCCACCAGCTACGAGCGGTACGAGCAGTACTTC. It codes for CATSYERYEQYF.

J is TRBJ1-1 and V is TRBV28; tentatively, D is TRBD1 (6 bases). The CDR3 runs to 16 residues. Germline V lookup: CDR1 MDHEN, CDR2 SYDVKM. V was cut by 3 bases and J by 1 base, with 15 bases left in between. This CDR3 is CASSFSLTGRNTEAFF. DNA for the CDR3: TGTGCCAGCAGTTTTTCCCTCACAGGGAGGAACACTGAAGCTTTCTTT.

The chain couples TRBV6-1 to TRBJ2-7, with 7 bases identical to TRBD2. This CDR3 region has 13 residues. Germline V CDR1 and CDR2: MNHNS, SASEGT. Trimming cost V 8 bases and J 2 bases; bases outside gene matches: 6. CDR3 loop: CASGAGITYEQYF. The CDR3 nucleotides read TGTGCCAGCGGAGCGGGGATTACCTACGAGCAGTACTTC.

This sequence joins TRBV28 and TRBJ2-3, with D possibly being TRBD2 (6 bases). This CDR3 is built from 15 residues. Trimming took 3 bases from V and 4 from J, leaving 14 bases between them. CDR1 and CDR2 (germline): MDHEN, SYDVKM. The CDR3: CASSFGNSGPDTQYF. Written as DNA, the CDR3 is TGTGCCAGCAGTTTTGGGAATAGCGGCCCAGATACGCAGTATTTT.

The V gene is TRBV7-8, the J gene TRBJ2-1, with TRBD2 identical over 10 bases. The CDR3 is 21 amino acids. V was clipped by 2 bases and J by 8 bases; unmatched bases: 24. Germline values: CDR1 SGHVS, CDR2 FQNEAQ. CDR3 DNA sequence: TGTGCCAGCAGCTTACTGGACGTAAGGCTAGCGGGAGCTGACAATGGCGATGAGCAGTTCTTC. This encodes CASSLLDVRLAGADNGDEQFF.

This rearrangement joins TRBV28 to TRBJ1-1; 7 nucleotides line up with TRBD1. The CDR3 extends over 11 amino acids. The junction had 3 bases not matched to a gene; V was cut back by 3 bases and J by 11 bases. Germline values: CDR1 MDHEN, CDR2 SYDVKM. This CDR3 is CASSFKGAAFF. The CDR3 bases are TGTGCCAGCAGTTTTAAGGGGGCGGCTTTCTTT.

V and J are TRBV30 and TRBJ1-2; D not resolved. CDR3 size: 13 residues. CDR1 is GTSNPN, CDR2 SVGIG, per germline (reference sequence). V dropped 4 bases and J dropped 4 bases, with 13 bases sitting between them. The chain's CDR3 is CAWTNPGRYGYTF. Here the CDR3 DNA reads TGTGCCTGGACCAATCCTGGCCGCTATGGCTACACCTTC.

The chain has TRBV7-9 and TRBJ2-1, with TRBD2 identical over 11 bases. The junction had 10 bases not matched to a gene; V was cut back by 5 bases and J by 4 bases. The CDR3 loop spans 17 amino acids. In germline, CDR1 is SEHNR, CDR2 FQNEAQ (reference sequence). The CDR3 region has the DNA TGTGCCAGCAGCACCCCGACTAGCGGGACAGTTTACAATGAGCAGTTCTTC. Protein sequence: CASSTPTSGTVYNEQFF.

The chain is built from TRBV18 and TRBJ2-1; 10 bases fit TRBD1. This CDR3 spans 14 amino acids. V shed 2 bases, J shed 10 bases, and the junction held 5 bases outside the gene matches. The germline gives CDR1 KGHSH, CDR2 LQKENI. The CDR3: CASSPGTGEYEQFF. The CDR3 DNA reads TGTGCCAGCTCACCAGGGACAGGGGAGTACGAGCAGTTCTTC.

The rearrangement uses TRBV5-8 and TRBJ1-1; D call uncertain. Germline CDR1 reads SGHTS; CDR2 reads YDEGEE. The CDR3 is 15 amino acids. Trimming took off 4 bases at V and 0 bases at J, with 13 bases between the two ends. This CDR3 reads CASSPYARMNTEAFF. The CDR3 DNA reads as TGTGCCAGCAGCCCTTATGCGAGGATGAACACTGAAGCTTTCTTT.

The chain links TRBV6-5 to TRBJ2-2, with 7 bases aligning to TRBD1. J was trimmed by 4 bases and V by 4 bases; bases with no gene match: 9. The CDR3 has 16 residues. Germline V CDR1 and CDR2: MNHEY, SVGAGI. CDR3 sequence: CASSSEPRGITGELFF. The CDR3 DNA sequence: TGTGCCAGCAGTTCCGAGCCCAGGGGGATCACCGGGGAGCTGTTTTTT.